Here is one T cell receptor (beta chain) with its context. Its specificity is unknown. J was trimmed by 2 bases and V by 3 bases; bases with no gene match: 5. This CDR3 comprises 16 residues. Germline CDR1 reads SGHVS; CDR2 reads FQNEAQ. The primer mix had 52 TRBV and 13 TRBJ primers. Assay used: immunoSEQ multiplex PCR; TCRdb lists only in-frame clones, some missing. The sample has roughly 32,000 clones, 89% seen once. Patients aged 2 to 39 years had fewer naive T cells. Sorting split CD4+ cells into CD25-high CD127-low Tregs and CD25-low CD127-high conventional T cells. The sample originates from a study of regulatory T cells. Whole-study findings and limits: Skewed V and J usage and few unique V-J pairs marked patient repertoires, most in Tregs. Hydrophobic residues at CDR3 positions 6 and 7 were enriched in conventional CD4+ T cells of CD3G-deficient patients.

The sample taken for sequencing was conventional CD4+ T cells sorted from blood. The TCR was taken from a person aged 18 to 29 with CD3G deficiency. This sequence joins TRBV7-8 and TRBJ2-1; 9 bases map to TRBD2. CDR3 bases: TGTGCCAGCAGCTTTCATAGCGGGAGCACCTACAATGAGCAGTTCTTC. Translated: CASSFHSGSTYNEQFF.